These 27 T cell receptor beta chains share one sample of origin, sequenced in a study of siplizumab effects on memory and regulatory T cells. The data were produced by immunoSEQ multiplex PCR, yet TCRdb's version contains in-frame clones alone and is incomplete. The table lists 87,000 or so clones, around 94% of them singletons, with roughly 0.3% in the top ten. The sequencing sample was made of non-Treg CD4+ T cells sorted from blood. The receptors were gathered from a human donor in good health.

This chain joins TRBV6-6 and TRBJ1-3; a possible D gene is TRBD1 (6 bases). This CDR3 region has 14 residues. The germline V gene encodes CDR1 MNHNY and CDR2 SVGAGI (reference sequence). V lost 6 bases, J lost 0 bases, and 9 bases lay in between. Here the CDR3 DNA reads TGTGCCAGCAGCAGGACAGCCTCTGGAAACACCATATATTTT. Its protein is CASSRTASGNTIYF.

The chain employs TRBV6-6 and TRBJ1-2, with 9 bases identical to TRBD1. This CDR3 has 13 amino acids. Germline assignment: CDR1 MNHNY and CDR2 SVGAGI (reference sequence). After removal of 6 bases from V and 4 bases from J, the junction contained 3 bases not matched to a gene. This chain's CDR3 is CASRPTGGYGYTF. The DNA for the CDR3 is TGTGCCAGCAGACCGACAGGGGGCTATGGCTACACCTTC.

The CDR3 protein is CASSIGGRASRMDTEAFF. The CDR3 bases are TGTGCCAGCAGCATAGGAGGCAGAGCCTCACGAATGGACACTGAAGCTTTCTTT. The chain carries TRBV7-2 and TRBJ1-1; D unresolved. This CDR3 region has 18 residues. Between the trimmed V and J ends, which lost 5 bases and 3 bases, there was a span of 25 bases. Per the germline V gene, CDR1 is SGHTA and CDR2 is FQGNSA.

The chain has TRBV19 and TRBJ1-3, with D possibly being TRBD1 (6 bases). In germline, CDR1 is LNHDA, CDR2 SQIVND (reference sequence). V lost 2 bases to trimming and J lost 0 bases, with 8 bases between them. The CDR3 spans 15 residues. CDR3 in amino acids: CASSINRVSGNTIYF. The CDR3, as DNA: TGTGCCAGTAGTATAAACAGGGTCTCTGGAAACACCATATATTTT.

The J gene is TRBJ2-3, the V gene TRBV13; D not resolved. Germline values: CDR1 PRHDT, CDR2 FYEKMQ (reference sequence). The length of the CDR3 is 13 residues. The V gene lost 8 bases and the J gene lost 0 bases, with 9 bases spanning the gap. CDR3 protein: CASAQASTDTQYF. As DNA, the CDR3 is TGTGCCAGCGCGCAAGCAAGCACAGATACGCAGTATTTT.

This chain joins TRBV5-1 and TRBJ2-1; D possibly corresponds to TRBD2 (5 bases). The CDR3 sequence is 12 residues long. V gave up 4 bases and J gave up 6 bases, with 8 bases separating them. Germline values: CDR1 SGHRS, CDR2 YFSETQ. CDR3 in amino acids: CASSPGLNEQFF. The CDR3 DNA sequence: TGCGCCAGCAGCCCCGGACTCAATGAGCAGTTCTTC.

As for this clone: Other nucleotide sequences in the sample specify the same CDR3. The genes are TRBV19 and TRBJ1-3; D ambiguous. Looked up from germline, CDR1 is LNHDA and CDR2 is SQIVND (reference sequence). CDR3 length: 13 amino acids. Trimming shortened V by 3 bases and J by 0 bases, and 3 bases separated the two germline ends. The CDR3, as DNA: TGTGCCAGTAGTATTGGCTCTGGAAACACCATATATTTT. This translates into CASSIGSGNTIYF. The entire variable domain, with the rest obtained from reference TRBV19 and TRBJ1-3, is as follows: DGGITQSPKYLFRKEGQNVTLSCEQNLNHDAMYWYRQDPGQGLRLIYYSQIVNDFQKGDIAEGYSVSREKKESFPLTVTSAQKNPTAFYLCASSIGSGNTIYFGEGSWLTVV.

The V gene is TRBV6-5, the J gene TRBJ2-7, with 10 bases identical to TRBD1. CDR1 is MNHEY and CDR2 is SVGAGI in the germline V gene. This CDR3 contains 16 residues. J gave up 2 bases and V 3 bases, and 7 bases lay outside the gene matches. CDR3 sequence (DNA): TGTGCCAGCAGTTATTCCCTCGGACAGGGGGCCTACGAGCAGTACTTC. Its protein is CASSYSLGQGAYEQYF.

V is TRBV15 and J is TRBJ2-1, with D uncertain. V was clipped by 0 bases and J by 4 bases, with 10 bases between them. The V gene's germline CDR1 is LNHNV and CDR2 YYDKDF (reference sequence). The CDR3 consists of 15 residues. The DNA for the CDR3 is TGTGCCACCAGCAGAGATCGGTCCAGTTACAATGAGCAGTTCTTC. This sequence encodes CATSRDRSSYNEQFF.

The V gene is TRBV27, the J gene TRBJ2-3; unclear D gene. The CDR3 is made up of 13 amino acids. CDR1 and CDR2 from the germline V gene are MNHEY and SMNVEV (reference sequence). V dropped 2 bases and J dropped 2 bases, with 5 bases sitting between them. The chain's CDR3 is CASSLRFTDTQYF. In DNA, the CDR3 is TGTGCCAGCAGTTTAAGGTTCACAGATACGCAGTATTTT.

The chain carries TRBV19 and TRBJ2-5, with 10 bases aligning to TRBD2. V shed 2 bases, J shed 4 bases, and the junction held 4 bases outside the gene matches. The germline V gene has CDR1 LNHDA and CDR2 SQIVND (reference sequence). The CDR3 spans 15 residues. CDR3 nucleotides: TGTGCCAGTAGTATATCTAGCGGGGGCGGAGAGACCCAGTACTTC. Translation: CASSISSGGGETQYF.

The CDR3, as DNA: TGTGCCAGCAGCTTGGCCGAAAACATTCAGTACTTC. Translating it yields CASSLAENIQYF. This sequence joins TRBV5-6 and TRBJ2-4; D not resolved. The CDR3 loop spans 12 amino acids. Looked up from germline, CDR1 is SGHDT and CDR2 is YYEEEE. V was pared by 0 bases and J by 5 bases, with 3 bases between.

The rearrangement joins TRBV14 to TRBJ2-5, with D maybe TRBD2 (6 bases). The germline V and J ends were trimmed by 5 bases and 0 bases, with 10 bases remaining between them. Looked up from germline, CDR1 is SGHDN and CDR2 is FVKESK. This CDR3 region has 14 residues. CDR3 in DNA: TGTGCCAGCAGCTCTAGCGTTTACCAAGAGACCCAGTACTTC. Its protein is CASSSSVYQETQYF.

The rearrangement uses TRBV19 and TRBJ1-4; D is undetermined. This CDR3 is built from 14 residues. V was clipped by 6 bases and J by 0 bases, with 8 bases between them. Germline V CDR1 and CDR2: LNHDA, SQIVND (reference sequence). CDR3 nucleotides: TGTGCCAGTAGGAGCGGGACAACTAATGAAAAACTGTTTTTT. Translating gives CASRSGTTNEKLFF.

The chain is built from TRBV28 and TRBJ2-2; no firm D call. Germline V CDR1 and CDR2: MDHEN, SYDVKM. Trimming took off 10 bases at V and 0 bases at J, with 15 bases between the two ends. This CDR3 comprises 15 residues. The CDR3 nucleotides are TGTGCCAACCGCTATGGGTCGGCGAACACCGGGGAGCTGTTTTTT. It specifies CANRYGSANTGELFF.

V usage is TRBV18 and J usage is TRBJ1-4; TRBD1 matches at 7 bases. The V segment lost 4 bases and the J segment 7 bases; nucleotides outside the gene matches: 3. The CDR3 loop spans 13 amino acids. In germline, CDR1 is KGHSH, CDR2 LQKENI. The CDR3 DNA reads as TGTGCCAGCTCACTGGACAGGACTGAAAAACTGTTTTTT. Its translation is CASSLDRTEKLFF.

The chain combines TRBV10-3 with TRBJ2-7; TRBD1 or TRBD2 may be the D gene (5 bases each). Between the trimmed V and J ends, which lost 0 bases and 2 bases, there was a span of 14 bases. The CDR3 consists of 16 residues. Germline assignment: CDR1 ENHRY and CDR2 SYGVKD. Here the CDR3 reads CAISESGRGRAYEQYF. DNA of the CDR3: TGTGCCATCAGTGAGTCGGGGAGAGGCAGGGCCTACGAGCAGTACTTC.

The chain links TRBV5-1 to TRBJ2-1; D possibly corresponds to TRBD2 (5 bases). The V gene lost 2 bases and the J gene lost 3 bases, with 9 bases spanning the gap. The CDR3 covers 14 residues. From germline, CDR1 is SGHRS and CDR2 YFSETQ. DNA of the CDR3: TGCGCCAGCAGCTTTATACTAGACTACAATGAGCAGTTCTTC. It codes for CASSFILDYNEQFF.

This chain joins TRBV5-1 and TRBJ2-1; 7 bases match TRBD2. The junction had 2 bases not matched to a gene; V was cut back by 2 bases and J by 3 bases. This CDR3 region has 14 residues. Germline V lookup: CDR1 SGHRS, CDR2 YFSETQ. The CDR3 region has the DNA TGCGCCAGCAGCTTAGGGACTAACTACAATGAGCAGTTCTTC. Translated, it gives CASSLGTNYNEQFF.

The chain uses TRBV19 and TRBJ2-3; D gene unclear. In germline, CDR1 is LNHDA, CDR2 SQIVND (reference sequence). The CDR3 runs to 13 residues. This CDR3 is CASRIKLGDTQYF. Here the CDR3 DNA reads TGTGCGTCGAGGATCAAACTTGGGGATACGCAGTATTTT.

This chain links TRBV5-1 with TRBJ2-5; 11 bases are shared with TRBD2. CDR1 is SGHRS, CDR2 YFSETQ, per germline. With 4 bases clipped from V and 4 bases from J, the junction kept 6 bases outside the gene matches. The length of the CDR3 is 15 residues. In DNA, the CDR3 is TGCGCCAGCAGCCCGACTAGCGGGGCTGGAGAGACCCAGTACTTC. It specifies CASSPTSGAGETQYF.

The V call is TRBV6-1, the J call TRBJ1-5; no clear D gene. The germline V gene has CDR1 MNHNS and CDR2 SASEGT. The CDR3 contains 11 residues. V was pared by 1 base and J by 11 bases, with 6 bases between. For the CDR3, the DNA is TGTGCCAGCAGTGAAGGGACGGCCCAGCATTTT. Translating it yields CASSEGTAQHF.

The chain couples TRBV6-5 to TRBJ2-5; TRBD2 matches at 7 bases. Germline CDR1 is MNHEY and CDR2 is SVGAGI. This CDR3 is built from 14 residues. The J segment lost 5 bases and the V segment lost 0 bases, leaving 3 bases of the junction unmatched. The CDR3 spells CASSYSQAGETQYF. The CDR3, as DNA: TGTGCCAGCAGTTACTCCCAAGCGGGGGAGACCCAGTACTTC.

The J gene is TRBJ2-7, the V gene TRBV10-3; 7 bases line up with TRBD1. CDR1 is ENHRY and CDR2 is SYGVKD in the germline V gene. V was pared by 6 bases and J by 3 bases, with 5 bases of the junction left unmatched. The CDR3 is 13 amino acids. The CDR3 spells CAISRQGHYEQYF. The CDR3 region has the DNA TGTGCCATCAGCCGACAGGGCCACTACGAGCAGTACTTC.

V and J are TRBV10-1 and TRBJ2-7, with 7 positions matching TRBD2. J gave up 6 bases and V 9 bases, and 14 bases lay outside the gene matches. Germline V gene data show CDR1 as WNHNN and CDR2 as SYGVQD (reference sequence). The CDR3 is 14 amino acids. The CDR3 reads CARGLSGIVCEQYF. The DNA for the CDR3 is TGCGCCAGGGGACTATCCGGAATTGTCTGCGAGCAGTACTTC.

The chain uses TRBV9 and TRBJ2-1; 9 bases agree with TRBD2. V dropped 0 bases and J dropped 8; count of bases not matched to a gene: 6. Germline CDR1 and CDR2: SGDLS and YYNGEE. This CDR3 is built from 15 residues. The DNA of the CDR3 is TGTGCCAGCAGCGTAGGCGGGGGGGCCGCATATGAGCAGTTCTTC. It codes for CASSVGGGAAYEQFF.

This chain joins TRBV6-5 and TRBJ1-1; D may be TRBD1 (5 bases). From germline, CDR1 is MNHEY and CDR2 SVGAGI. Trimming removed 4 bases from V and 6 bases from J, with 12 bases in between. The CDR3 extends over 13 amino acids. The CDR3: CASSLRGRAEAFF. The CDR3 region has the DNA TGTGCCAGCAGTTTAAGGGGAAGGGCTGAAGCTTTCTTT.